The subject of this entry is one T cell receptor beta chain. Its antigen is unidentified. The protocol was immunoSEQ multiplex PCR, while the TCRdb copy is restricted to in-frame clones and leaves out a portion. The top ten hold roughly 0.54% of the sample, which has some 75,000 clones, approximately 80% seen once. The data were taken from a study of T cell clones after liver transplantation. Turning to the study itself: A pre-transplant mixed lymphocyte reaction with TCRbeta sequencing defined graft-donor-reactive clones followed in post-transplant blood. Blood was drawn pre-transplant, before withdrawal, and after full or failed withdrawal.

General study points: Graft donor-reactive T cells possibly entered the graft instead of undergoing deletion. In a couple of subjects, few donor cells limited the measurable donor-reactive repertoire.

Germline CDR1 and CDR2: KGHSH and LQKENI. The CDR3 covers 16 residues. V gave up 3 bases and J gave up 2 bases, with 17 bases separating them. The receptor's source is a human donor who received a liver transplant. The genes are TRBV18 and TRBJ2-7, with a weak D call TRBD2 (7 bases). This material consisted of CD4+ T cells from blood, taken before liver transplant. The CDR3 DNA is TGTGCCAGCTCACCCAACGAGGGGGGGTCCACCTACGAGCAGTACTTC. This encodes CASSPNEGGSTYEQYF. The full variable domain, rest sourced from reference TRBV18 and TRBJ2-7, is NAGVMQNPRHLVRRRGQEARLRCSPMKGHSHVYWYRQLPEEGLKFMVYLQKENIIDESGMPKERFSAEFPKEGPSILRIQQVVRGDSAAYFCASSPNEGGSTYEQYFGPGTRLTVT.